This TCR beta chain was profiled in a study of regulatory T cells in long-lasting Graves disease. In building TCR beta libraries, iRepertoire HTBI primers were used together with Arm-PCR of CDR3 regions. TCRdb reanalysed the multiplex PCR reads using MiXCR and keeps one entry per CDR3 protein. The sample includes about 470,000 distinct CDR3 sequences, around 20% seen only once; the top ten take less than 9%. Specified time point: persistent/refractory GD, antithyroid drugs over 5 years with positive TRAb. Construction of the TCR library relied on RNA isolated from PBMCs. The CDR3 runs to 18 residues. V lost 5 bases to trimming and J lost 0 bases, with 17 bases between them. The V gene's germline CDR1 is MRHNA and CDR2 SNTAGT.

Source: peripheral blood mononuclear cells (PBMCs), taken when the disease was refractory, from a patient treated with antithyroid drugs. V gene TRBV6-4 combines with J gene TRBJ2-6; a weak D match, TRBD1 (5 bases). The TCR sequence derives from a female donor with Graves disease. The CDR3: CASSKGEALNSGANVLTF. The CDR3 region has the DNA TGTGCCAGCAGTAAAGGGGAAGCCCTCAACTCTGGGGCCAACGTCCTGACTTTC.